These 23 T cell receptor beta chains were all obtained from the same sample, sequenced in a study of T-cell reconstitution after alpha-beta-depleted transplantation in children. A TCRbeta library incorporating unique molecular identifiers was prepared. Using its own MiXCR run on the PCR reads, TCRdb lists one record per CDR3 protein. Of 250,000 to 400,000 distinct CDR3 sequences detected, around 20% appear once; the ten largest clones hold about a tenth. The sequences come from PBMCs, mostly from graft donor cells, collected 180 days after TCRalphabeta/CD19-depleted stem cell transplant. These receptors originate from a male patient younger than 18 who had a stem cell transplant for acute lymphoblastic leukemia, so the T cells may come from the graft donor.

The chain has TRBV10-3 and TRBJ2-7; 8 bases are shared with TRBD1. Trimming removed 0 bases from V and 3 bases from J; junction bases left unmatched: 10. The V gene's germline CDR1 is ENHRY and CDR2 SYGVKD. The CDR3 is made up of 17 amino acids. The CDR3 loop reads CAISESMDRVTFYEQYF. CDR3 in DNA: TGTGCCATCAGTGAGTCTATGGACAGGGTTACCTTCTACGAGCAGTACTTC.

As to this clonotype: Possible read error: a much larger clone is one base away. This chain links TRBV12-3 or TRBV12-4 with TRBJ2-4; 14 positions agree with TRBD2. This CDR3 region has 18 residues. In DNA, the CDR3 is TGTACCAGCAGTTTAAGGGGACTAGCGGGGGTCCTCAAAAACATTCAGTACTTC. This sequence encodes CTSSLRGLAGVLKNIQYF.

This chain joins TRBV29-1 and TRBJ2-1; D possibly uses TRBD1 or TRBD2 (5 bases each). Germline assignment: CDR1 SQVTM and CDR2 ANQGSEA. V lost 3 bases and J 0 bases, leaving 21 bases between the germline ends. The CDR3 spans 18 residues. The CDR3 reads CSVDHSGRLANSYNEQFF. The CDR3 DNA reads TGCAGCGTTGATCACTCGGGACGTCTAGCTAACTCCTACAATGAGCAGTTCTTC.

The J gene is TRBJ2-7, the V gene TRBV7-9; TRBD2 matches 8 bases. V shed 5 bases, J shed 4 bases, and the junction held 13 bases outside the gene matches. CDR1 and CDR2 (germline): SEHNR, FQNEAQ (reference sequence). The CDR3 is 16 residues long. CDR3 protein: CASSELVGRARYEQYF. The DNA of the CDR3 is TGTGCCAGCAGCGAGTTGGTCGGGAGGGCCCGATACGAGCAGTACTTC.

Only a few counts were recorded for this clonotype. The rearrangement joins TRBV24-1 to TRBJ2-5; weak D call: TRBD2 (7 bases). Germline CDR1 and CDR2: KGHDR and SFDVKD. The ends were cut back, 0 bases at V and 5 bases at J, with 12 bases in the middle. CDR3 size: 15 residues. This CDR3 is CATSDLRGEGETQYF. CDR3 DNA: TGTGCCACCAGTGATTTGAGGGGGGAGGGGGAGACCCAGTACTTC.

The chain couples TRBV7-9 to TRBJ2-3; D is unresolved. V was cut by 4 bases and J by 2 bases, with 13 bases left in between. The CDR3 contains 15 residues. CDR1 SEHNR and CDR2 FQNEAQ come from the germline V gene (reference sequence). Written as DNA, the CDR3 is TGTGCCAGCAGCTCCTCCGGTCGACACACAGATACGCAGTATTTT. Protein product: CASSSSGRHTDTQYF.

This clonotype was seen a handful of times. The chain couples TRBV10-3 to TRBJ1-1; 9 bases are shared with TRBD1. CDR3 size: 17 residues. Germline V gene data show CDR1 as ENHRY and CDR2 as SYGVKD. The V segment lost 2 bases and the J segment 0 bases; nucleotides outside the gene matches: 7. The CDR3 is CAISETPGQGMNTEAFF. The CDR3 nucleotides read TGTGCCATCAGTGAGACCCCGGGACAGGGTATGAACACTGAAGCTTTCTTT.

This clonotype has only a few counts. The J gene is TRBJ2-5, the V gene TRBV7-8, with TRBD2 as a possible D gene (5 bases). From germline, CDR1 is SGHVS and CDR2 FQNEAQ. The CDR3 is made up of 13 amino acids. The V gene lost 4 bases and the J gene lost 4 bases, with 10 bases spanning the gap. CDR3 amino acids: CASSSHAGETQYF. The DNA for the CDR3 is TGTGCCAGCAGCTCCCATGCGGGAGAGACCCAGTACTTC.

The rearrangement links TRBV5-6 to TRBJ2-5; 11 nucleotides agree with TRBD1. This CDR3 is built from 16 residues. CDR1 and CDR2 (germline): SGHDT, YYEEEE. The ends lost 4 bases at V and 4 bases at J; junction bases unmatched: 9. CDR3 DNA: TGTGCCAGCAGCGTTCTGGGACAGGGGGGTGGAGAGACCCAGTACTTC. It codes for CASSVLGQGGGETQYF.

The genes are TRBV12-3 or TRBV12-4 and TRBJ2-5; D may be TRBD1 (6 bases). The CDR3 has 14 residues. V was trimmed by 6 bases and J by 5 bases, leaving 16 bases between them. The CDR3 sequence is CASSIHGGVETQYF. CDR3 in DNA: TGTGCCAGCAGCATACATGGGGGCGTTGAGACCCAGTACTTC.

V and J are TRBV7-9 and TRBJ1-5; possible D gene TRBD1, 5 bases. The length of the CDR3 is 15 residues. Germline loops: CDR1 SEHNR, CDR2 FQNEAQ (reference sequence). V was shortened by 1 base and J by 3 bases, with 10 bases between the two germline ends. CDR3 nucleotide sequence: TGTGCCAGCAGCTTAGGGGCAGGGCACAATCAGCCCCAGCATTTT. Its protein is CASSLGAGHNQPQHF.

Only a few counts were recorded for this clonotype. The chain has TRBV7-3 and TRBJ2-5; D gene uncertain. Germline CDR1 is SGHTA and CDR2 is FQGTGA. The CDR3 sequence is 14 residues long. V was pared by 2 bases and J by 7 bases, with 14 bases between. The CDR3 here is CASSLLGSWGTQYF. In nucleotides, the CDR3 is TGTGCCAGCAGCTTACTCGGGTCGTGGGGGACCCAGTACTTC. Using reference TRBV7-3 and TRBJ2-5 for the parts outside the CDR3, the full variable domain is GAGVSQTPSNKVTEKGKYVELRCDPISGHTALYWYRQSLGQGPEFLIYFQGTGAADDSGLPNDRFFAVRPEGSVSTLKIQRTERGDSAVYLCASSLLGSWGTQYFGPGTRLLVL.

This clonotype was seen more than once but under ten times. The chain is built from TRBV5-1 and TRBJ2-2; D perhaps matches TRBD1 (5 bases). Germline V CDR1 and CDR2: SGHRS, YFSETQ. The CDR3 length is 13 residues. Trimming took 1 base from V and 6 from J, leaving 7 bases between them. The CDR3 bases are TGCGCCAGCAGCTTGAAGGGGTCCGGGGAGCTGTTTTTT. It codes for CASSLKGSGELFF.

In this sample, this clonotype turned up a few times. The rearrangement links TRBV28 to TRBJ2-1, with D unclear. Germline V gene sequence: CDR1 MDHEN, CDR2 SYDVKM. Trimming pared 5 bases from V and 5 bases from J, leaving 19 bases between. The CDR3 has 16 amino acids. The CDR3 nucleotides are TGTGCCAGCAGTCCCCCCCGACCATTGGCCCACAATGAGCAGTTCTTC. Translation: CASSPPRPLAHNEQFF.

This clonotype was detected only a few times. V is TRBV12-3 or TRBV12-4 and J is TRBJ2-1, with 16 nucleotides matching TRBD2. This CDR3 comprises 17 residues. Trimming took 5 bases from V and 5 from J; bases not matched to a gene: 6. CDR3 protein: CASSQGLAGGLNNEQFF. The CDR3 nucleotides read TGTGCCAGCAGTCAGGGACTAGCGGGAGGGTTGAACAATGAGCAGTTCTTC.

This clonotype was counted many times. The chain couples TRBV5-1 to TRBJ2-5; D remains unclear. With 0 bases removed from V and 2 bases from J, the gap between germline ends came to 11 bases. This CDR3 is built from 15 residues. Germline lookup yields CDR1 SGHRS and CDR2 YFSETQ. Here the CDR3 DNA reads TGCGCCAGCAGCTTGGATCCGGCTACACAAGAGACCCAGTACTTC. This codes for CASSLDPATQETQYF.

The V and J genes are TRBV27 and TRBJ2-1; 12 nucleotides agree with TRBD2. The CDR3 covers 16 residues. V dropped 1 base and J dropped 8; count of bases not matched to a gene: 6. Germline V lookup: CDR1 MNHEY, CDR2 SMNVEV (reference sequence). For the CDR3, the DNA is TGTGCCAGCAGTTTATACCGACTAGCGGGAGACGATGAGCAGTTCTTC. Its protein is CASSLYRLAGDDEQFF.

This clonotype was observed a handful of times. The chain employs TRBV5-1 and TRBJ2-1; weak D call: TRBD2 (6 bases). The V gene lost 5 bases and the J gene lost 9 bases, with 9 bases spanning the gap. The CDR3 loop spans 11 amino acids. CDR1 is SGHRS, CDR2 YFSETQ, per germline. DNA for the CDR3: TGCGCCAGCAGTCAGGAGGGTGAGCAGTTCTTC. It codes for CASSQEGEQFF.

The chain joins TRBV5-4 to TRBJ2-1; D is perhaps TRBD2 (5 bases). V gave up 1 base and J gave up 8 bases, with 13 bases separating them. The CDR3 has 14 amino acids. Germline loops: CDR1 SGHNT, CDR2 YYREEE (reference sequence). This CDR3 reads CASSLSFGEDEQFF. The CDR3 DNA reads TGTGCCAGCAGCTTGTCTTTCGGGGAAGATGAGCAGTTCTTC.

This clonotype was seen a few times. The chain employs TRBV7-3 and TRBJ2-3; 12 nucleotides match TRBD2. The V segment lost 5 bases and the J segment 2 bases; nucleotides outside the gene matches: 8. This CDR3 comprises 17 residues. Germline V lookup: CDR1 SGHTA, CDR2 FQGTGA. The CDR3 loop reads CASSDPTSGSPTDTQYF. The DNA of the CDR3 is TGTGCCAGCAGCGACCCGACTAGCGGGAGTCCCACAGATACGCAGTATTTT.

This clonotype has just a few counts. This chain joins TRBV7-9 and TRBJ2-7; possibly TRBD1 or TRBD2 for D (6 bases each). CDR1 and CDR2 from the germline V gene are SEHNR and FQNEAQ (reference sequence). Between the trimmed V and J ends, which lost 1 base and 0 bases, there was a span of 13 bases. The CDR3 length is 16 residues. Here the CDR3 reads CASSLGGGLISYEQYF. In DNA form, the CDR3 reads TGTGCCAGCAGCTTAGGAGGGGGGCTAATCTCCTACGAGCAGTACTTC.

CDR3 region: CASSWAGVGEQYF. CDR3 nucleotide sequence: TGTGCCAGCAGTTGGGCAGGGGTCGGGGAGCAGTACTTC. The chain couples TRBV12-3 or TRBV12-4 to TRBJ2-7; D perhaps matches TRBD1 (6 bases). The CDR3 totals 13 residues. With 4 bases removed from V and 7 bases from J, the gap between germline ends came to 14 bases.

The rearrangement uses TRBV7-8 and TRBJ1-5, with D perhaps TRBD1 (6 bases). V dropped 6 bases and J dropped 9 bases, with 21 bases sitting between them. The germline V gene has CDR1 SGHVS and CDR2 FQNEAQ. The CDR3 spans 15 residues. CDR3 amino acids: CASRLGWGGSRPQHF. The CDR3 DNA follows: TGTGCCAGCAGACTCGGATGGGGGGGCTCTCGGCCCCAGCATTTT.